The present T cell receptor (beta chain) was sequenced within a study of lymphopenia after photon versus proton radiotherapy. Study results and caveats: Oligoclonal CD8+ Temra expansion after nadir drove photon patients' diversity drop. Only patients who died were analyzed for survival; proton advantage is unproven. Photon-treated patients lost naive T cells and TCR diversity; proton-treated stayed stable.

Here immunoSEQ multiplex PCR was the method, and the copy in TCRdb shows in-frame clones only, minus some. The data contain approximately 29,000 clones, over 75% of them singletons. Concerning this clone: Its antigen is undetermined.

The length of the CDR3 is 16 residues. Germline trimming cut 6 bases from V and 9 bases from J; bases unmatched to any gene: 11. Per germline, CDR1 LNHDA and CDR2 SQIVND (reference sequence). This TCR came from a woman in her sixties or seventies with pancreatic cancer. This sequence joins TRBV19 and TRBJ2-1; 13 bases align to TRBD2. Sequences were derived from peripheral blood, sampled from a patient treated with proton-based radiotherapy. The CDR3 loop reads CASRPGRLAGGTEQFF. As DNA, the CDR3 is TGTGCCAGTAGGCCCGGGAGACTAGCGGGAGGAACTGAGCAGTTCTTC. Full variable domain (remainder filled in from reference TRBV19 and TRBJ2-1): DGGITQSPKYLFRKEGQNVTLSCEQNLNHDAMYWYRQDPGQGLRLIYYSQIVNDFQKGDIAEGYSVSREKKESFPLTVTSAQKNPTAFYLCASRPGRLAGGTEQFFGPGTRLTVL.